This T cell receptor (beta chain) was retrieved from a study of Graves' ophthalmopathy and Graves' hyperthyroidism. It was from over 8.5 ml of fresh peripheral blood that the PBMCs came. Trimming shortened V by 6 bases and J by 3 bases, and 17 bases separated the two germline ends. There are 15 residues in the CDR3. Germline assignment: CDR1 MNHEY and CDR2 SMNVEV (reference sequence). As the template, RNA transcripts were used to amplify TCR beta CDR3 regions. Scientists carried out first-round RT-PCR using HTBI primers and then a second-round multiplex PCR. MiXCR, run by TCRdb on the multiplex PCR reads, gives a single entry per CDR3 protein. In the table there are over 150,000 distinct CDR3 sequences, 30% to 45% of which are singletons.

This TCR was sampled from a woman aged 40 to 50 with Graves' ophthalmopathy. The sample comprised peripheral blood. This chain uses TRBV27 with TRBJ2-5, with D possibly called TRBD1 or TRBD2 (5 bases each). CDR3: CASSLGVQPKETQYF. CDR3 nucleotides: TGTGCCAGCAGCCTGGGGGTCCAACCCAAAGAGACCCAGTACTTC.